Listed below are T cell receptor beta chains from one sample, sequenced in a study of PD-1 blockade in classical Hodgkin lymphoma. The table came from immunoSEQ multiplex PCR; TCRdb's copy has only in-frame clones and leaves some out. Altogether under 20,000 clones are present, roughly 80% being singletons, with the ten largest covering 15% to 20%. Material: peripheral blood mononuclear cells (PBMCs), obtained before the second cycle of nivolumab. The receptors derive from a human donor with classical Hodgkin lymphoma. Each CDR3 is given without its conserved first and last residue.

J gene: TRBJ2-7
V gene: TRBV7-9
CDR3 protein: ASSSGVEQY

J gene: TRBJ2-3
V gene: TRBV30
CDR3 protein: AWSIRGTQY

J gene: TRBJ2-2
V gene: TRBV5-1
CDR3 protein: ASSFLIEERGGELF

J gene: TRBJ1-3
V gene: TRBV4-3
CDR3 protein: ASSQRTGTGNTIY

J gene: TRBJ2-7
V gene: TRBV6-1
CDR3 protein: ASSEGGSYEQY

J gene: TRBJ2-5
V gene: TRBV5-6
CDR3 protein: ASSFEETQY

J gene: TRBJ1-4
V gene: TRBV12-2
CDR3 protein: ASRLNRRGQTLF

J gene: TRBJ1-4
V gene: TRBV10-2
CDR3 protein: ASSDSGAAPNEKLF

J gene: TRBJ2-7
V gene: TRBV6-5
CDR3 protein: ASSYSSTEGQDEQY

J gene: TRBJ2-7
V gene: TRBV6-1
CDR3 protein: ASSRAGVLYEQY